The 23 T cell receptor beta chains below come from one sample, sequenced in a study of T-cell memory formation after mild COVID-19. TCRdb re-called the 5' RACE reads through MiXCR, storing one row per CDR3 protein. Among 35,000 to 50,000 distinct CDR3 sequences listed, 5.5% to 7% were seen once. The specimen sequenced was PBMCs or a T cell subset sorted from them (not recorded which). Every receptor here comes from an adult who had mild COVID-19 (a few samples of this study predate the infection). Cell type and time point are not known.

The rearrangement uses TRBV18 and TRBJ2-7; D unclear. The V end lost 3 bases, the J end lost 0 bases, and 9 bases lay between the germline ends. The germline V gene has CDR1 KGHSH and CDR2 LQKENI. The CDR3 totals 14 residues. CDR3 loop: CASSPWQDSYEQYF. CDR3 in DNA: TGTGCCAGCTCACCGTGGCAGGACTCCTACGAGCAGTACTTC.

This clonotype has more than one count but fewer than ten. V usage is TRBV6-6 and J usage is TRBJ2-7, with 10 bases fitting TRBD1. The CDR3 runs to 14 residues. Germline trimming cut 2 bases from V and 4 bases from J; bases unmatched to any gene: 2. CDR1 is MNHNY and CDR2 is SVGAGI in the germline V gene (reference sequence). CDR3 in DNA: TGTGCCAGCAGTTACGCGGACAGGGGGTACGAGCAGTACTTC. Its protein is CASSYADRGYEQYF.

To note about this clonotype: The germline gene is not matched at one end of the junction; a read error may be the cause. The chain recombines TRBV29-1 with TRBJ1-6; TRBD1 aligns across 8 bases. The CDR3 extends over 13 amino acids. Germline V gene lookup returns CDR1 SQVTM and CDR2 ANQGSEA. CDR3 sequence (DNA): TGCAGCGTTAAAGAGGACAGGGATTCACCCCTCCACTTT. Protein product: CSVKEDRDSPLHF.

The V call is TRBV14, the J call TRBJ1-2, with D unresolved. Germline V gene lookup returns CDR1 SGHDN and CDR2 FVKESK. This CDR3 region has 16 residues. V dropped 2 bases and J dropped 4 bases, with 17 bases sitting between them. As DNA, the CDR3 is TGTGCCAGCAGCCAAATCGCCGGGGAACTAGGCTATGGCTACACCTTC. It translates to CASSQIAGELGYGYTF.

The chain combines TRBV6-5 with TRBJ2-7, with TRBD2 matching over 7 bases. From germline, CDR1 is MNHEY and CDR2 SVGAGI. This CDR3 is 14 amino acids long. With V trimmed by 5 bases and J by 5 bases, 9 bases remained unmatched. In nucleotides, the CDR3 is TGTGCCAGCAGTCCCGTGGGGGGGAGGAACGAGCAGTACTTC. Translation gives CASSPVGGRNEQYF.

This clonotype has a count of ten or more. This chain links TRBV7-9 with TRBJ2-3; 16 positions match TRBD2. Germline V gene data show CDR1 as SEHNR and CDR2 as FQNEAQ (reference sequence). This CDR3 region has 16 residues. The junction had 5 bases not matched to a gene; V was cut back by 5 bases and J by 6 bases. CDR3 loop: CASSPGLAGGLDTQYF. DNA of the CDR3: TGTGCCAGCAGCCCGGGACTAGCGGGAGGGCTTGATACGCAGTATTTT.

This clonotype has only a few counts. The genes are TRBV9 and TRBJ1-1; D uncertain. CDR3 length equals 15 residues. CDR1 is SGDLS, CDR2 YYNGEE, per germline. V gave up 3 bases and J gave up 1 base, with 13 bases separating them. As DNA, the CDR3 is TGTGCCAGCAGCGCCGGAGGTCAGGCGAACACTGAAGCTTTCTTT. It codes for CASSAGGQANTEAFF.

About this clonotype itself: One junction end disagrees with the germline gene, perhaps due to a read error. The chain uses TRBV7-8 and TRBJ1-4; D gene ambiguous. The CDR3 loop spans 14 amino acids. Germline V gives CDR1 SGHVS, CDR2 FQNEAQ. The CDR3 loop is CASSPVEWDEILFF. The CDR3, as DNA: TGTGCCAGCAGCCCTGTGGAGTGGGATGAAATACTGTTTTTT.

The chain uses TRBV18 and TRBJ1-2, with D tentatively TRBD1 (6 bases). The germline CDR1 and CDR2 sequences are KGHSH and LQKENI. V lost 2 bases, J lost 2 bases, and 6 bases lay in between. The CDR3 extends over 13 amino acids. The CDR3 sequence is CASSPGQNYGYTF. The DNA for the CDR3 is TGTGCCAGCTCACCAGGACAGAACTATGGCTACACCTTC.

At least ten counts were recorded for this clonotype. The CDR3 DNA is TGTGCCAGCAGTGATTTTGACAGAACCGGGGCCAACGTCCTGACTTTC. It specifies CASSDFDRTGANVLTF. The gene calls are TRBV25-1 and TRBJ2-6, with D possibly matching TRBD1 (5 bases). Germline CDR1 is MGHDK and CDR2 is SYGVNS. V shed 3 bases and J shed 4 bases, with 13 bases lying between them. This CDR3 contains 16 residues.

This clonotype was found a few times. This chain links TRBV7-8 with TRBJ1-2; D perhaps matches TRBD1 (5 bases). Trimming removed 5 bases at V and 3 bases at J, with 13 bases between. The CDR3 covers 14 residues. Germline CDR1 is SGHVS and CDR2 is FQNEAQ. CDR3 region: CASSPGTGDYGYTF. Written as DNA, the CDR3 is TGTGCCAGCAGCCCCGGGACGGGCGACTATGGCTACACCTTC.

This clonotype was observed a handful of times. The V call is TRBV12-3 or TRBV12-4, the J call TRBJ1-5; D ambiguous. The CDR3 runs 13 residues. Deletions cut 7 bases from V and 1 base from J, with 8 bases between. The DNA of the CDR3 is TGTGCCAGCAACTCGCGGAGCAATCAGCCCCAGCATTTT. It translates to CASNSRSNQPQHF.

This clonotype was seen a few times. The chain joins TRBV6-2 or TRBV6-3 to TRBJ2-6; 8 nucleotides line up with TRBD1. Germline V gives CDR1 MNHEY, CDR2 SVGEGT. The J segment lost 4 bases and the V segment lost 3 bases, leaving 11 bases of the junction unmatched. The CDR3 loop spans 18 amino acids. CDR3 residues: CASSYLGRGRGGANVLTF. The CDR3 DNA reads as TGTGCCAGCAGTTATTTGGGCAGGGGGCGAGGAGGGGCCAACGTCCTGACTTTC.

This clonotype was picked up many times. The J gene is TRBJ2-7, the V gene TRBV7-6, with a weak D call TRBD2 (5 bases). V lost 1 base, J lost 3 bases, and 13 bases lay in between. CDR1 is SGHVS, CDR2 FNYEAQ, per germline. CDR3 length: 15 residues. In nucleotides, the CDR3 is TGTGCCAGCAGCTTAGGGGGAGAAGGGTTCTACGAGCAGTACTTC. Translation gives CASSLGGEGFYEQYF. The entire variable domain, with the rest obtained from reference TRBV7-6 and TRBJ2-7, is as follows: GAGVSQSPRYKVTKRGQDVALRCDPISGHVSLYWYRQALGQGPEFLTYFNYEAQQDKSGLPNDRFSAERPEGSISTLTIQRTEQRDSAMYRCASSLGGEGFYEQYFGPGTRLTVT.

V and J are TRBV7-2 and TRBJ2-3; D perhaps matches TRBD1 (6 bases). Trimming shortened V by 0 bases and J by 5 bases, and 39 bases separated the two germline ends. The CDR3 consists of 24 residues. CDR1 is SGHTA, CDR2 FQGNSA, per germline. The CDR3 loop is CASSLAIPRTGKRTGGPWGDTQYF. The CDR3 DNA is TGTGCCAGCAGCTTAGCCATCCCACGTACAGGGAAGAGAACCGGAGGACCATGGGGAGATACGCAGTATTTT.

This clonotype showed up many times. This chain links TRBV10-3 with TRBJ1-6; no definite D call. Trimming took 2 bases from V and 7 from J, leaving 12 bases between them. The CDR3 consists of 15 residues. Germline CDR1 ENHRY, CDR2 SYGVKD. CDR3 protein: CAISEPPRVNSPLHF. The CDR3 DNA is TGTGCCATCAGTGAGCCCCCTAGGGTGAATTCACCCCTCCACTTT.

This clonotype has only a few counts. The chain has TRBV24-1 and TRBJ2-7, with D unresolved. The CDR3 runs 13 residues. V was pared by 4 bases and J by 3 bases, with 9 bases between. Germline-derived CDR1 and CDR2 are KGHDR and SFDVKD. CDR3 nucleotide sequence: TGTGCCACCAGTGACCCAGACGGCTACGAGCAGTACTTC. Protein sequence: CATSDPDGYEQYF.

The rearrangement links TRBV6-5 to TRBJ1-5, with 9 positions matching TRBD1. Germline trimming cut 7 bases from V and 6 bases from J; bases unmatched to any gene: 10. The CDR3 length is 15 residues. Germline CDR1 reads MNHEY; CDR2 reads SVGAGI. The CDR3 DNA is TGTGCCAGCAACCCGGGACAGGGTATCGGTCAGCCCCAGCATTTT. Its translation: CASNPGQGIGQPQHF.

There are a few counts of this clonotype. The chain is built from TRBV7-2 and TRBJ2-2; D is ambiguous. CDR3 length equals 13 residues. V was cut by 5 bases and J by 5 bases, with 9 bases left in between. CDR1 is SGHTA and CDR2 is FQGNSA in the germline V gene. This CDR3 is CASSPWGTGELFF. CDR3 nucleotide sequence: TGTGCCAGCAGCCCCTGGGGTACCGGGGAGCTGTTTTTT.

This clonotype has more than one count but fewer than ten. The V and J genes are TRBV7-2 and TRBJ1-1; 9 bases map to TRBD1. The CDR3 runs to 14 residues. Trimming removed 5 bases from V and 4 bases from J; junction bases left unmatched: 5. CDR1 and CDR2 (germline): SGHTA, FQGNSA. In DNA form, the CDR3 reads TGTGCCAGCAGCGCTGGACAGGGGACCACTGAAGCTTTCTTT. Its protein product is CASSAGQGTTEAFF.

This clonotype was counted many times. The CDR3 DNA reads as TGTGCCAGTAGTATGGGCGCGAGCCCTCTCTACGAGCAGTACTTC. Encoded protein: CASSMGASPLYEQYF. The chain uses TRBV19 and TRBJ2-7; D remains unclear. V was shortened by 3 bases and J by 3 bases, with 15 bases between the two germline ends. The length of the CDR3 is 15 residues. Germline lookup yields CDR1 LNHDA and CDR2 SQIVND (reference sequence).

This clonotype was counted at least ten times. The chain joins TRBV7-3 to TRBJ2-1; 8 nucleotides align to TRBD2. J was trimmed by 7 bases and V by 2 bases; bases with no gene match: 7. This CDR3 spans 15 amino acids. Germline V gene data show CDR1 as SGHTA and CDR2 as FQGTGA. The CDR3 reads CASSLGGTRRNEQFF. The CDR3 DNA reads as TGTGCCAGCAGCTTAGGCGGGACTAGGCGGAATGAGCAGTTCTTC.

CDR3 protein: CASSRDGTFTDTQYF. CDR3 bases: TGTGCCAGCAGCCGTGACGGGACTTTCACAGATACGCAGTATTTT. This chain uses TRBV6-2 or TRBV6-3 with TRBJ2-3; possible D gene TRBD2, 6 bases. Per the germline V gene, CDR1 is MNHEY and CDR2 is SVGEGT. Between the trimmed V and J ends, which lost 6 bases and 2 bases, there was a span of 15 bases. This CDR3 spans 15 amino acids.